Each of the 24 T cell receptor beta chains below was sequenced from the same sample in a study of T cell responses to AZD1222 COVID-19 vaccine. Clones were read by immunoSEQ multiplex PCR, and TCRdb kept only the in-frame ones, dropping some. The table includes around 190,000 clones, approximately 92% detected once. Source: peripheral blood, taken on day 0 of AZD1222 vaccination. These receptor sequences come from an adult in good health.

This clone has only a few counts. The genes are TRBV6-5 and TRBJ2-2, with D possibly being TRBD1 (6 bases). Trimming stripped 4 bases from V and 7 bases from J, with 13 bases between. In germline, CDR1 is MNHEY, CDR2 SVGAGI. This CDR3 has 14 residues. The CDR3 reads CASSSLDRVGELFF. The CDR3 DNA follows: TGTGCCAGCAGTTCTCTGGACAGAGTCGGGGAGCTGTTTTTT.

The CDR3 region is CASRDSYDTEAFF. For the CDR3, the DNA is TGCGCCAGCAGGGACAGTTATGACACTGAAGCTTTCTTT. The genes are TRBV10-1 and TRBJ1-1; TRBD1 is a possible D gene (6 bases). Germline assignment: CDR1 WNHNN and CDR2 SYGVQD (reference sequence). The CDR3 loop spans 13 amino acids. V lost 6 bases and J lost 3, with 11 bases in between.

This clone was seen only once. This sequence joins TRBV29-1 and TRBJ2-1; perhaps TRBD1 as D (6 bases). Germline assignment: CDR1 SQVTM and CDR2 ANQGSEA. This CDR3 has 14 residues. V dropped 5 bases and J dropped 0 bases, with 11 bases sitting between them. The CDR3 coding sequence is TGCAGCGTTTTATGGGGGCCCTCCTACAATGAGCAGTTCTTC. It specifies CSVLWGPSYNEQFF.

The chain carries TRBV4-2 and TRBJ1-3, with D uncertain. The CDR3 has 15 residues. Germline V gives CDR1 LGHNA, CDR2 YNFKEQ. V was trimmed by 1 base and J by 0 bases, leaving 7 bases between them. The CDR3, as DNA: TGTGCCAGCAGCCAAGCGGGGTCCTCTGGAAACACCATATATTTT. This gives the protein CASSQAGSSGNTIYF.

This clone was found once. The rearrangement links TRBV6-5 to TRBJ1-3; D call uncertain. V lost 0 bases, J lost 4 bases, and 10 bases lay in between. From germline, CDR1 is MNHEY and CDR2 SVGAGI. This CDR3 region has 15 residues. In DNA, the CDR3 is TGTGCCAGCAGTTACTCGCTGGCAGCCGGAAACACCATATATTTT. This translates into CASSYSLAAGNTIYF.

The chain is built from TRBV5-1 and TRBJ2-5; D gene unclear. Per the germline V gene, CDR1 is SGHRS and CDR2 is YFSETQ. The ends were cut back, 5 bases at V and 3 bases at J, with 8 bases in the middle. This CDR3 region has 12 residues. The CDR3 reads CASRPGEETQYF. CDR3 nucleotide sequence: TGCGCCAGCAGGCCCGGTGAAGAGACCCAGTACTTC. Full variable domain (rest looked up from reference TRBV5-1 and TRBJ2-5): KAGVTQTPRYLIKTRGQQVTLSCSPISGHRSVSWYQQTPGQGLQFLFEYFSETQRNKGNFPGRFSGRQFSNSRSEMNVSTLELGDSALYLCASRPGEETQYFGPGTRLLVL.

The V call is TRBV5-1, the J call TRBJ2-1; 7 bases line up with TRBD2. The germline V gene has CDR1 SGHRS and CDR2 YFSETQ. V lost 9 bases, J lost 5 bases, and 11 bases stayed unmatched. The CDR3 is 14 residues long. CDR3 protein: CATRSGEGNNEQFF. CDR3 coding DNA: TGCGCCACCCGCTCGGGGGAGGGTAACAATGAGCAGTTCTTC.

The table lists this clone with a count of one. The chain uses TRBV11-2 and TRBJ1-2, with D uncertain. V lost 4 bases and J lost 7, with 19 bases in between. Per the germline V gene, CDR1 is SGHAT and CDR2 is FQNNGV. The CDR3 has 15 amino acids. The CDR3 protein is CASSSLSAGWSGYTF. The CDR3 DNA is TGTGCCAGCAGCTCACTAAGCGCGGGGTGGAGTGGCTACACCTTC. Looking up the rest from reference TRBV11-2 and TRBJ1-2 gives the full variable domain: EAGVAQSPRYKIIEKRQSVAFWCNPISGHATLYWYQQILGQGPKLLIQFQNNGVVDDSQLPKDRFSAERLKGVDSTLKIQPAKLEDSAVYLCASSSLSAGWSGYTFGSGTRLTVV.

V gene TRBV9 combines with J gene TRBJ2-1; TRBD2 aligns across 7 bases. The CDR3 contains 14 residues. After removal of 0 bases from V and 7 bases from J, the junction contained 4 bases not matched to a gene. From germline, CDR1 is SGDLS and CDR2 YYNGEE. The CDR3 nucleotides read TGTGCCAGCAGCGTAGAGATGGGACTAAATGAGCAGTTCTTC. It codes for CASSVEMGLNEQFF.

Only one count was recorded for this clone. This sequence joins TRBV27 and TRBJ1-2, with D maybe TRBD1 (5 bases). Trimming took off 6 bases at V and 4 bases at J, with 18 bases between the two ends. In germline, CDR1 is MNHEY, CDR2 SMNVEV (reference sequence). The CDR3 loop spans 15 amino acids. CDR3 residues: CASSPAGIDIYGYTF. The CDR3 DNA is TGTGCCAGCAGCCCCGCAGGGATTGATATCTATGGCTACACCTTC.

Here the CDR3 reads CASSSLPPAGELFF. The CDR3 DNA reads TGCGCCAGCAGCTCCCTACCTCCTGCCGGGGAGCTGTTTTTT. The chain employs TRBV5-1 and TRBJ2-2; D uncertain. The CDR3 is made up of 14 amino acids. Trimming stripped 3 bases from V and 6 bases from J, with 12 bases between. Germline CDR1 is SGHRS and CDR2 is YFSETQ.

A remark on this clone: Other DNA sequences in the same sample also yield this CDR3. The chain joins TRBV19 to TRBJ1-5; 8 bases are shared with TRBD1. Per germline, CDR1 LNHDA and CDR2 SQIVND (reference sequence). The CDR3 extends over 16 amino acids. Trimming removed 5 bases from V and 0 bases from J; junction bases left unmatched: 6. The CDR3 sequence is CASSPRQGNSNQPQHF. The CDR3, as DNA: TGTGCCAGTAGTCCTCGACAGGGGAATAGCAATCAGCCCCAGCATTTT.

This clone was seen only a few times. This chain connects TRBV21-1 to TRBJ1-1; the table's TRBD1 call for D was not verified on the DNA. TRBV21-1 is a pseudogene segment. This CDR3 is 15 amino acids long. CDR3 residues: CASSKAGTANTEAFF. The CDR3 region has the DNA TGTGCCAGCAGCAAAGCGGGGACAGCGAACACTGAAGCTTTCTTT.

V usage is TRBV21-1 and J usage is TRBJ2-3; no DNA check was done on the table's D call, TRBD2. TRBV21-1 is tagged as a pseudogene. CDR3 length equals 17 residues. The CDR3, as DNA: TGTGCCAGCAGCAAAGCGGGTAGGGGACTAGTAATAAGTACGCAGTATTTT. It is translated as CASSKAGRGLVISTQYF.

The chain recombines TRBV24-1 with TRBJ2-1, with a weak D call TRBD1 (5 bases). There are 14 residues in the CDR3. V dropped 1 base and J dropped 6 bases, with 9 bases sitting between them. CDR1 and CDR2 from the germline V gene are KGHDR and SFDVKD. CDR3 DNA: TGTGCCACCAGTGATTTCAGGCAGGGCAATGAGCAGTTCTTC. Its translation: CATSDFRQGNEQFF.

The chain has TRBV2 and TRBJ2-1; D unclear. Trimming removed 2 bases at V and 4 bases at J, with 12 bases between. This CDR3 is 15 amino acids long. Germline V gene data show CDR1 as SNHLY and CDR2 as FYNNEI. Here the CDR3 reads CASSETPNSYNEQFF. The CDR3 coding sequence is TGTGCCAGCAGTGAAACCCCGAATTCGTACAATGAGCAGTTCTTC. Together with reference TRBV2 and TRBJ2-1, the CDR3 gives the full variable domain: EPEVTQTPSHQVTQMGQEVILRCVPISNHLYFYWYRQILGQKVEFLVSFYNNEISEKSEIFDDQFSVERPDGSNFTLKIRSTKLEDSAMYFCASSETPNSYNEQFFGPGTRLTVL.

This clone was detected only once. The chain is built from TRBV5-1 and TRBJ1-1, with a possible D match to TRBD1 (5 bases). The CDR3 is 14 residues long. Germline lookup yields CDR1 SGHRS and CDR2 YFSETQ. V lost 0 bases, J lost 4 bases, and 10 bases lay in between. In nucleotides, the CDR3 is TGCGCCAGCAGCTTGGAGAAGGGGATCACTGAAGCTTTCTTT. It specifies CASSLEKGITEAFF.

The rearrangement joins TRBV29-1 to TRBJ1-1; 11 nucleotides line up with TRBD1. V lost 7 bases to trimming and J lost 4 bases; unmatched junction nucleotides: 8. The CDR3 has 14 amino acids. Germline assignment: CDR1 SQVTM and CDR2 ANQGSEA. CDR3 in amino acids: CSARTGGGGTEAFF. Written as DNA, the CDR3 is TGCAGCGCCCGGACAGGGGGCGGCGGCACTGAAGCTTTCTTT.

Only a few counts were recorded for this clone. The chain couples TRBV6-5 to TRBJ1-2; tentatively, D is TRBD1 (6 bases). V was cut by 6 bases and J by 2 bases, with 13 bases left in between. This CDR3 has 14 residues. The germline V gene encodes CDR1 MNHEY and CDR2 SVGAGI. The DNA for the CDR3 is TGTGCCAGCAGGATCACAGGGATCAACTATGGCTACACCTTC. It encodes CASRITGINYGYTF.

The chain has TRBV14 and TRBJ2-1, with D possibly being TRBD2 (5 bases). The V gene's germline CDR1 is SGHDN and CDR2 FVKESK. The CDR3 totals 15 residues. Between the trimmed V and J ends, which lost 1 base and 2 bases, there was a span of 9 bases. The CDR3 is CASSQGGFPYNEQFF. The CDR3 DNA sequence: TGTGCCAGCAGCCAAGGAGGGTTTCCCTACAATGAGCAGTTCTTC.

The chain has TRBV7-8 and TRBJ2-7, with D perhaps matching TRBD1 (6 bases). Trimming left V 5 bases short and J 2 bases short, with 16 bases between. Germline CDR1 is SGHVS and CDR2 is FQNEAQ. The CDR3 sequence is 15 residues long. This CDR3 is CASSPHRALPYEQYF. CDR3 DNA: TGTGCCAGCAGCCCACACAGGGCACTTCCCTACGAGCAGTACTTC.

This chain connects TRBV7-9 to TRBJ1-5, with D uncertain. CDR3 length: 13 residues. V lost 6 bases, J lost 7 bases, and 13 bases lay in between. CDR1 is SEHNR and CDR2 is FQNEAQ in the germline V gene (reference sequence). CDR3: CASSDIPGQPQHF. As DNA, the CDR3 is TGTGCCAGCAGTGATATCCCGGGGCAGCCCCAGCATTTT.

The chain joins TRBV7-9 to TRBJ1-6; maybe TRBD1 (6 bases). With 1 base removed from V and 3 bases from J, the gap between germline ends came to 10 bases. Germline assignment: CDR1 SEHNR and CDR2 FQNEAQ (reference sequence). The CDR3 covers 16 residues. CDR3 region: CASSLGGQRYNSPLHF. CDR3 in DNA: TGTGCCAGCAGCTTAGGAGGACAGCGCTATAATTCACCCCTCCACTTT.

V and J are TRBV6-2 or TRBV6-3 and TRBJ1-2, with D perhaps TRBD1 (6 bases). Germline CDR1 and CDR2: MNHEY and SVGEGT. This CDR3 has 14 amino acids. The V and J ends lost 6 bases and 8 bases respectively, with 19 bases between them. The CDR3 DNA follows: TGTGCCAGCAGCCTTCCTAAGGAGGGGGACGGCTACACCTTC. The encoded protein is CASSLPKEGDGYTF.